Below are 23 T cell receptor beta chains sequenced from a single sample in a study of T cells expressing NK-cell markers. Reprocessing the 5' RACE reads, TCRdb reports a single entry for every CDR3 protein and omits DNA. The record lists 550,000 or so distinct CDR3 sequences, of which the ten most abundant hold 3.5% to 4.5%. The sequenced material came from blood T cells: a sorted CD56 or NKG2C T cell subset, CD4+ or CD8+ T cells, or bulk PBMC T cells (not recorded which). These receptors came from a man aged 18 to 30 in good health.

The chain links TRBV9 to TRBJ2-2. CDR3 length: 14 amino acids. Per the germline V gene, CDR1 is SGDLS and CDR2 is YYNGEE. The CDR3 is CASSVLVDTGELFF.

The J gene is TRBJ1-6, the V gene TRBV12-3 or TRBV12-4. This CDR3 comprises 16 residues. The CDR3 is CASSPTDGYYNSPLHF.

This rearrangement joins TRBV5-6 to TRBJ1-1; TCRdb proposes TRBD1, but this gene call is untestable without DNA. Germline V lookup: CDR1 SGHDT, CDR2 YYEEEE. The CDR3 runs to 12 residues. The CDR3 region is CASSVGTGSAFF.

This chain joins TRBV20-1 and TRBJ1-2. Germline loops: CDR1 DFQATT, CDR2 SNEGSKA (reference sequence). CDR3 size: 17 residues. CDR3 region: CSARDRLGASASYGYTF.

V is TRBV15 and J is TRBJ2-1; with no DNA, the TCRdb D assignment of TRBD2 cannot be verified. The CDR3 length is 13 residues. The germline V gene encodes CDR1 LNHNV and CDR2 YYDKDF (reference sequence). CDR3 protein: CVDTKRENNEQFF. Complete variable domain (other parts from reference TRBV15 and TRBJ2-1): DAMVIQNPRYQVTQFGKPVTLSCSQTLNHNVMYWYQQKSSQAPKLLFHYYDKDFNNEADTPDNFQSRRPNTSFCFLDIRSPGLGDTAMYLCVDTKRENNEQFFGPGTRLTVL.

The CDR3 here is CASSDWTSGNEQFF. J is TRBJ2-1 and V is TRBV6-1; TCRdb's assignment of TRBD2 cannot be checked, as there is no DNA. Germline CDR1 MNHNS, CDR2 SASEGT. CDR3 length equals 14 residues.

The CDR3 reads CASSIRRDIVLYEQYF. The chain has TRBV27 and TRBJ2-7; TCRdb lists TRBD1, though no DNA is available to test this call. This CDR3 has 16 residues. Germline CDR1 is MNHEY and CDR2 is SMNVEV (reference sequence).

This chain connects TRBV12-3 or TRBV12-4 to TRBJ1-1; checking the TCRdb D call of TRBD1 is not possible without DNA. The CDR3 is made up of 17 amino acids. The CDR3 sequence is CASSLVLGQGGNTEAFF.

This rearrangement joins TRBV7-2 to TRBJ2-3; without DNA, the TCRdb call of TRBD2 cannot be checked. The CDR3 is 16 residues long. CDR1 and CDR2 from the germline V gene are SGHTA and FQGNSA. The chain's CDR3 is CASSSLSGSVPDTQYF.

The chain carries TRBV6-1 and TRBJ2-5; TCRdb picks TRBD2, but there is no DNA to check that call. The CDR3 is made up of 14 amino acids. Germline values: CDR1 MNHNS, CDR2 SASEGT. The CDR3 reads CASNTGLAAETQYF.

The chain is built from TRBV15 and TRBJ2-3; no DNA is available, so the TRBD1 call from TCRdb remains unchecked. The V gene's germline CDR1 is LNHNV and CDR2 YYDKDF (reference sequence). The CDR3 loop spans 16 amino acids. CDR3: CATSRVLGRGENTQYF.

The chain uses TRBV12-3 or TRBV12-4 and TRBJ2-3; TCRdb returns TRBD1, unconfirmable since there is no DNA. The CDR3 covers 18 residues. The CDR3 loop is CASSLRLAGPSSTDTQYF.

This chain connects TRBV19 to TRBJ2-3; lacking DNA, the TRBD2 call made by TCRdb goes unchecked. The CDR3 length is 16 residues. Germline V gives CDR1 LNHDA, CDR2 SQIVND (reference sequence). CDR3 amino acids: CASSLSGSGGRDTQYF.

The chain employs TRBV3-1 and TRBJ1-6; TCRdb outputs TRBD1, but without DNA this stays unchecked. CDR1 is LGHDT, CDR2 YNNKEL, per germline (reference sequence). This CDR3 comprises 16 residues. The CDR3: CASSPAQGAYDSPLHF. Filled out from reference TRBV3-1 and TRBJ1-6, the complete variable domain reads DTAVSQTPKYLVTQMGNDKSIKCEQNLGHDTMYWYKQDSKKFLKIMFSYNNKELIINETVPNRFSPKSPDKAHLNLHINSLELGDSAVYFCASSPAQGAYDSPLHFGNGTRLTVT.

This chain uses TRBV3-1 with TRBJ2-3; TCRdb's D gene call, TRBD2, goes unchecked for lack of DNA. The CDR3 is made up of 16 amino acids. Germline V gives CDR1 LGHDT, CDR2 YNNKEL (reference sequence). CDR3 protein: CASSQGWDYTADTQYF.

The chain links TRBV20-1 to TRBJ1-4. This CDR3 has 13 residues. Germline V gene lookup returns CDR1 DFQATT and CDR2 SNEGSKA (reference sequence). CDR3 sequence reads: CSAPTATNEKLFF.

CDR3 residues: CASTPRSSYNEQFF. The chain is built from TRBV28 and TRBJ2-1. In germline, CDR1 is MDHEN, CDR2 SYDVKM. This CDR3 is built from 14 residues.

This sequence joins TRBV29-1 and TRBJ2-2. In germline, CDR1 is SQVTM, CDR2 ANQGSEA. This CDR3 comprises 14 residues. CDR3 loop: CSVAGALNTGELFF.

V is TRBV6-5 and J is TRBJ2-5; TCRdb's D call, TRBD2, is unchecked because there is no DNA. The CDR3 covers 16 residues. The V gene's germline CDR1 is MNHEY and CDR2 SVGAGI. Here the CDR3 reads CASSRTSGSLGETQYF.

The rearrangement uses TRBV12-3 or TRBV12-4 and TRBJ2-4; the D gene TCRdb calls, TRBD2, cannot be checked with no DNA. The CDR3 extends over 12 amino acids. The CDR3 here is CASWSAGGPFYF.

The chain has TRBV25-1 and TRBJ2-3; TCRdb's D call, TRBD2, is unchecked because there is no DNA. This CDR3 has 22 residues. Germline V lookup: CDR1 MGHDK, CDR2 SYGVNS. The CDR3 sequence: CASSPRVRTGLAGGPGTDTQYF. Drawing the rest from reference TRBV25-1 and TRBJ2-3, the complete variable domain is EADIYQTPRYLVIGTGKKITLECSQTMGHDKMYWYQQDPGMELHLIHYSYGVNSTEKGDLSSESTVSRIRTEHFPLTLESARPSHTSQYLCASSPRVRTGLAGGPGTDTQYFGPGTRLTVL.

The chain has TRBV7-2 and TRBJ2-4; TCRdb selects TRBD2, and the lack of DNA leaves this call unchecked. Germline lookup yields CDR1 SGHTA and CDR2 FQGNSA. CDR3 length: 17 residues. The chain's CDR3 is CASSLLGLVLAKNIQYF.

The J gene is TRBJ2-1, the V gene TRBV10-3; TCRdb reports TRBD2, a call that lacks DNA to check it against. The V gene's germline CDR1 is ENHRY and CDR2 SYGVKD. The CDR3 runs 12 residues. The CDR3 region is CATARASNEQFF.